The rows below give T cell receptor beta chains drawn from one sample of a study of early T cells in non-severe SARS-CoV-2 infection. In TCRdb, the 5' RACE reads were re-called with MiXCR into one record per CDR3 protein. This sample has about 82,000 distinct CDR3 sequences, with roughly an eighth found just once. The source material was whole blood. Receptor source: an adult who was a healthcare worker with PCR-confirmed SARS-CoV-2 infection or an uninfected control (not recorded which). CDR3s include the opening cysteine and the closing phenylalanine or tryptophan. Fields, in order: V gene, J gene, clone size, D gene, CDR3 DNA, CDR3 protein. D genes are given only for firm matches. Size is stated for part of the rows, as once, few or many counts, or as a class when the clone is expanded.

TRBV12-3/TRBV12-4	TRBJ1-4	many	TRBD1	TGTGCCAGCAGGGGACAGACCCATAATGAAAAACTGTTTTTT	CASRGQTHNEKLFF
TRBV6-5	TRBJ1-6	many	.	TGTGCCAGCAGTTACTCCCCCATGGCGCTGGCCTATAATTCACCCCTCCACTTT	CASSYSPMALAYNSPLHF
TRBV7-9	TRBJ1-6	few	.	TGTGCCAGCAGCTTACTCGTCGATTCACCCCTCCACTTT	CASSLLVDSPLHF
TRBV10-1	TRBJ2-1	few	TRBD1	TGCGCCAGCTCTGCGACAGGGCAGAATGAGCAGTTCTTC	CASSATGQNEQFF
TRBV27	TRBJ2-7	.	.	TGTGCCAGCAGTTCCACCTCACTTGGGCAGTACTTC	CASSSTSLGQYF
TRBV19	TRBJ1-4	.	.	TGTGCCAGTAGTGTCCGCGGGGGGTCGAATGAAAAACTGTTTTTT	CASSVRGGSNEKLFF
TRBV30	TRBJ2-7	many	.	TGTGCCTGGAGGCAAATGTACGAGCAGTACTTC	CAWRQMYEQYF
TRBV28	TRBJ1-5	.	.	TGTGCCAGCAGTTTATCGACCAATCAGCCCCAGCATTTT	CASSLSTNQPQHF
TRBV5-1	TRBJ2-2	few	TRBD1	TGCGCCAGCAGCTTGGACAGGGGGCCCACCGGGGAGCTGTTTTTT	CASSLDRGPTGELFF
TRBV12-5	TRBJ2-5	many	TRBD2	TGTGCTAGTGGTGTACTAGCGGGGGGGCCGGAGACCCAGTACTTC	CASGVLAGGPETQYF
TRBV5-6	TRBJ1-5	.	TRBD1	TGTGCCAGCAGCTTGGGGGACAGCTATCAGCCCCAGCATTTT	CASSLGDSYQPQHF
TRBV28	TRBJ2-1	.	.	TGTGCCAGCAGTTCCCAAACTACAGCGGAGTTCTTC	CASSSQTTAEFF
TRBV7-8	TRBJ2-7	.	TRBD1	TGTGCCAGCAGCTTAGTACCAGGGGGCTACGGCTACGAGCAGTACTTC	CASSLVPGGYGYEQYF
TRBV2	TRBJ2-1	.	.	TGTGCCAGCAGTCACCTTCTCGGGGCCCCCATCTATGAGCAGTTCTTC	CASSHLLGAPIYEQFF
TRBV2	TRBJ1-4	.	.	TGTGCCAGCAGTCGTGAGGGGAAACTGTTTTTT	CASSREGKLFF
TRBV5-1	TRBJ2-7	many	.	TGCGCCAGCGGAGGGGAGGGGGCATGGGAGCAGTACTTC	CASGGEGAWEQYF
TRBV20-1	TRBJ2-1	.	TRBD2	TGCAGTGCTAAAGGACTAGCGGGAGCTAGCTCCTACAATGAGCAGTTCTTC	CSAKGLAGASSYNEQFF
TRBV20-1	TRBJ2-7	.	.	TGCAGTGCTAGGGGGCTAGTCTACCCCTACGAGCAGTACTTC	CSARGLVYPYEQYF
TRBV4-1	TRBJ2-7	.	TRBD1	TGCGCCAGCAGCCAAGACCTACTGACAGGGGACGAGCAGTACTTC	CASSQDLLTGDEQYF
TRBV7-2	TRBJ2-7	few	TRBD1	TGTGCCAGCAGCACACTAGGGGGCGGATTGGGTTACGAGCAGTACTTC	CASSTLGGGLGYEQYF
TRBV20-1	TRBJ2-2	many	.	TGCAGTGCTAGAGGTCCGGGACAACCCACCGGGGAGCTGTTTTTT	CSARGPGQPTGELFF
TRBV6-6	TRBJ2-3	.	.	TGTGCCAGCAGTCCCCCACGCGGGACCTCAATCACAGATACGCAGTATTTT	CASSPPRGTSITDTQYF